This T cell receptor (beta chain) was profiled in a study of long-term antiretroviral therapy in people with HIV. The CDR3 spans 17 residues. Trimming took off 4 bases at V and 1 base at J, with 19 bases between the two ends. With survey level as its setting, the immunoSEQ assay was v3.0. Clones were sequenced by immunoSEQ multiplex PCR, and TCRdb holds only the in-frame ones, with some missing. Of about 33,000 clones in the sample, roughly 80% were seen once. To note about this clone: What it recognizes is unknown.

Whole-study results and caveats: Missing from the dataset were any data on ART adherence, viral resistance or therapy changes.

The J gene is TRBJ2-5, the V gene TRBV23-1; D remains ambiguous. TRBV23-1 is known as an ORF, though its function is uncertain. The sequence was collected from a woman aged 45-65 years with HIV. Sequenced here: unsorted PBMCs, sampled 2 years after starting antiretroviral therapy. The CDR3 protein is CASSLILGGSRQETQYF. The CDR3 DNA follows: TGCGCCAGCAGTCTAATTCTGGGTGGCAGCCGCCAAGAGACCCAGTACTTC.